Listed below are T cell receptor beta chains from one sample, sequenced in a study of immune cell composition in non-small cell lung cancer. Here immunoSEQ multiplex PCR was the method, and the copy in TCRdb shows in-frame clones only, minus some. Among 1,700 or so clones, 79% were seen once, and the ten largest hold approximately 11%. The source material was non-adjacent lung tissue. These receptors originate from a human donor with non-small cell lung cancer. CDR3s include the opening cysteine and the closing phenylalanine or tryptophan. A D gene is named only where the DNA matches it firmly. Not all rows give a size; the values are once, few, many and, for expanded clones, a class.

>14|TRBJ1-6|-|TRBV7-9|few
CASSLLGGNSPLHF
TGTGCCAGCAGCCTGCTCGGAGGGAATTCACCCCTCCACTTT
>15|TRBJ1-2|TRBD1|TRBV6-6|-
CASSYPTGGSYGYTF
TGTGCCAGCAGTTACCCGACAGGGGGTTCCTATGGCTACACCTTC
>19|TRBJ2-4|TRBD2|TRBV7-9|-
CASSLGLAGGQLAKNIQYF
TGTGCCAGCAGTTTGGGACTAGCGGGGGGCCAGCTAGCCAAAAACATTCAGTACTTC
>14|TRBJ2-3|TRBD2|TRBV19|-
CASSGLAGVDTQYF
TGTGCCAGTAGTGGACTAGCGGGCGTAGATACGCAGTATTTT
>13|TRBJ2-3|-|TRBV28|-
CATRGWSTDTQYF
TGTGCCACCCGGGGGTGGAGCACAGATACGCAGTATTTT
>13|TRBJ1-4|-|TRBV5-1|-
CASSQGVGEKLFF
TGCGCCAGCAGTCAGGGCGTTGGAGAAAAACTGTTTTTT
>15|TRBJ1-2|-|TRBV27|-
CASSPNLGAARGYTF
TGTGCCAGCAGTCCAAACCTAGGGGCCGCCCGCGGCTACACCTTC
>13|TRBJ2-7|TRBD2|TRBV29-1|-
CSVQLAGNYEQYF
TGCAGCGTACAACTAGCGGGAAACTACGAGCAGTACTTC
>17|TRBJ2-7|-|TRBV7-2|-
CASSLVGTGTFSYEQYF
TGTGCCAGCAGCTTAGTAGGGACGGGGACTTTCTCCTACGAGCAGTACTTC
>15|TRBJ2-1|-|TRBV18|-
CASSPDRQAYNEQFF
TGTGCCAGCTCACCCGACAGGCAAGCCTACAATGAGCAGTTCTTC
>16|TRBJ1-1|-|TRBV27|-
CASSLHPTEANTEAFF
TGTGCCAGCAGTTTACATCCGACAGAAGCGAACACTGAAGCTTTCTTT
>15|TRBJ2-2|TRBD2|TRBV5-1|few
CASSLASGTIGELFF
TGCGCCAGCAGCTTGGCTAGCGGGACTATCGGGGAGCTGTTTTTT
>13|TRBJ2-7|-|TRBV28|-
CASQRGSSYEQYF
TGTGCCAGTCAAAGGGGAAGCTCCTACGAGCAGTACTTC
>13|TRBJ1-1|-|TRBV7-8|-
CASSLSRNTEAFF
TGTGCCAGCAGCTTATCGAGAAACACTGAAGCTTTCTTT
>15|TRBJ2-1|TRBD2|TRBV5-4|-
CASSWASGSYNEQFF
TGTGCCAGCAGCTGGGCTAGCGGTTCTTACAATGAGCAGTTCTTC
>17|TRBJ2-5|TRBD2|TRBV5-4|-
CASSLAGTSGPQETQYF
TGTGCCAGCAGCTTGGCCGGGACTAGCGGTCCCCAAGAGACCCAGTACTTC
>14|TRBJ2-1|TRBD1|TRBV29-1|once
CSVEEVAGQVKQFF
TGCAGCGTTGAAGAAGTCGCGGGACAGGTAAAGCAGTTCTTC
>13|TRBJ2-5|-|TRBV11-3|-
CASSRGARETQYF
TGTGCCAGCAGCCGGGGAGCGAGGGAGACCCAGTACTTC
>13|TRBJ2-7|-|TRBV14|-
CASSPTRVSEQYF
TGTGCCAGCAGCCCAACCAGGGTGAGCGAGCAGTACTTC
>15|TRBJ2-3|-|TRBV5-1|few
CASSLMGGSADTQYF
TGCGCCAGCAGCTTAATGGGAGGAAGTGCAGATACGCAGTATTTT
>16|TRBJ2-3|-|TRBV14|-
CASSRGTHLLTDTQYF
TGTGCCAGCAGCCGAGGGACTCACCTTCTCACAGATACGCAGTATTTT
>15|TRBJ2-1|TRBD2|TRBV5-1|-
CASSPRAGGVNEQFF
TGCGCCAGCAGCCCGAGGGCGGGGGGGGTCAATGAGCAGTTCTTC